In its sample, the clone carrying this TCR beta chain was seen a few times. Its specificity is unknown. The source of the sample is a study of neoadjuvant anti-PD-1 for oral cavity cancer. Whole-study context: Non-progressing patients received a fourth nivolumab dose near day 43, then surgery on days 50-56.

Six replicates per PBMC sample, mostly from 480 ng of genomic DNA. Sequenced by immunoSEQ multiplex PCR; TCRdb stores in-frame clones only, minus some. Here the sample spans roughly 14,000 clones, over 55% being singletons. Trimming left V 8 bases short and J 1 base short, with 14 bases between. There are 13 residues in the CDR3. In germline, CDR1 is SQVTM, CDR2 ANQGSEA. Patients had HPV-negative, locally advanced oral cavity squamous cell carcinoma. Points from the study as a whole: Post-nivolumab, blood T cell clonality was significantly elevated in non-responders.

The chain couples TRBV29-1 to TRBJ1-1; possibly TRBD1 for D (5 bases). The sequence came from a person aged 40 to 85 with oral cavity squamous cell carcinoma. The specimen comprised PBMCs, sampled before nivolumab (anti-PD-1) treatment. The CDR3 region has the DNA TGCAGCTCCCTCTGGGGCGGGAACACTGAAGCTTTCTTT. Translation: CSSLWGGNTEAFF.